This TCR beta chain was identified in a study of Ad26.COV2.S vaccination and SARS-CoV-2 variants. Study background: Once, or twice with 56 days between doses, Ad26.COV2.S was given intramuscularly.

On this clone itself: Antigen specificity is unknown.

Documented treatment: some 19 received Ad26.COV2.S at low or high dose, single or two shots; about 5 received placebo; per-sample allocation not given. At day 63 after the first vaccine or placebo injection, samples were drawn. Broader study findings: After vaccination, substantial breadth of spike-specific CD8+ and CD4+ responses was reported. Participants in the vaccine arm had higher spike-specific TCR breadth; placebo recipients had lower.

V shed 3 bases, J shed 7 bases, and the junction held 6 bases outside the gene matches. Germline assignment: CDR1 SGHDT and CDR2 YYEEEE. This CDR3 comprises 14 residues. Assay used: immunoSEQ multiplex PCR; TCRdb lists only in-frame clones, some missing. The sample shows about 350,000 clones, approximately 81% of them seen only once. This TCR came from a person between 18 and 65 years old who received the Ad26.COV2.S COVID-19 vaccine or a placebo. This rearrangement joins TRBV5-6 to TRBJ1-4; 7 bases agree with TRBD1. Specimen: peripheral blood, collected in a trial of Ad26.COV2.S vaccine versus placebo. The CDR3 spells CASSSTGPGEKLFF. As DNA, the CDR3 is TGTGCCAGCAGCTCGACAGGGCCCGGTGAAAAACTGTTTTTT.